Listed here is a single T cell receptor beta chain. As yet, its antigen is unknown. The sample belongs to a study of T-cell reconstitution after alpha-beta-depleted transplantation in children. Overall study findings and caveats: There were some patients whose high TCRbeta diversity at day 60 came from surviving recipient T cells and thymic progenitors.

TCRbeta library preparation incorporated unique molecular identifiers. MiXCR was run by TCRdb on the PCR reads, yielding one entry per CDR3 protein. The repertoire holds approximately 130,000 distinct CDR3 sequences, with approximately 8.7% as singletons. V lost 5 bases, J lost 0 bases, and 7 bases lay in between. The CDR3 is 14 amino acids. Germline CDR1 and CDR2: KGHDR and SFDVKD. The input for sequencing was PBMCs, mostly from graft donor cells, taken 180 days after TCRalphabeta/CD19-depleted stem cell transplant. J is TRBJ2-1 and V is TRBV24-1; D not resolved. The receptor was derived from a girl in the first two years of life who had a stem cell transplant for combined immunodeficiency, so the T cells may come from the graft donor. The CDR3 region is CATSAEDSYNEQFF. The CDR3 DNA reads TGTGCCACCAGTGCCGAAGACTCCTACAATGAGCAGTTCTTC.